These 26 T cell receptor beta chains were all obtained from the same sample, sequenced in a study of T cells after yellow fever vaccination. TCRdb independently ran MiXCR on the 5' RACE reads; one entry per CDR3 protein. The table has more than 90,000 distinct CDR3 sequences, under 9% seen once. This sample comprised CD8+ T cells sorted from PBMCs, obtained 45 days after the yellow fever booster vaccination. These receptors all stem from a man younger than 40 who received the YFV17D yellow fever vaccine.

Concerning this clonotype: A single base separates this from a much larger clone, so it may be a read error. CDR3 bases: TGCGACAGCAGTGAGTCGAGGACAGGGGTCAAGAATGAGCAGTTCTTC. Translated: CDSSESRTGVKNEQFF. The chain combines TRBV10-1 with TRBJ2-1; 9 bases map to TRBD1. Germline CDR1 reads WNHNN; CDR2 reads SYGVQD (reference sequence). The CDR3 spans 16 residues.

The chain combines TRBV3-1 with TRBJ2-7; D gene uncertain. The V gene lost 0 bases and the J gene lost 6 bases, with 6 bases spanning the gap. The CDR3 spans 12 residues. The germline gives CDR1 LGHDT, CDR2 YNNKEL (reference sequence). The CDR3 here is CASSQDLREQYF. The CDR3 DNA follows: TGTGCCAGCAGCCAAGATCTACGCGAGCAGTACTTC.

This clonotype was recorded many times. This chain links TRBV4-2 with TRBJ2-1; 7 bases map to TRBD2. With 1 base clipped from V and 9 bases from J, the junction kept 12 bases outside the gene matches. The CDR3 spans 16 residues. CDR1 is LGHNA and CDR2 is YNFKEQ in the germline V gene. The CDR3 DNA sequence: TGTGCCAGCAGCCAAGGCACCGGGACTATCGAGGTTGAGCAGTTCTTC. Encoded protein: CASSQGTGTIEVEQFF.

This clonotype was detected a few times. The chain uses TRBV5-1 and TRBJ2-1; tentative D call: TRBD2 (6 bases). Germline V gene sequence: CDR1 SGHRS, CDR2 YFSETQ. There are 17 residues in the CDR3. V dropped 3 bases and J dropped 4 bases, with 20 bases sitting between them. The CDR3 here is CASSSKLRGELYNEQFF. CDR3 sequence (DNA): TGCGCCAGCAGCTCGAAACTGCGCGGGGAACTTTACAATGAGCAGTTCTTC.

The genes are TRBV27 and TRBJ2-7; 10 bases align to TRBD1. V dropped 0 bases and J dropped 2; count of bases not matched to a gene: 1. The CDR3 spans 15 residues. CDR1 is MNHEY, CDR2 SMNVEV, per germline (reference sequence). CDR3 in DNA: TGTGCCAGCAGTTTATCTGGGACAGGGGCCTACGAGCAGTACTTC. It is translated as CASSLSGTGAYEQYF.

This rearrangement joins TRBV9 to TRBJ2-2, with D perhaps given as TRBD1 or TRBD2 (6 bases each). The CDR3 has 16 amino acids. CDR1 SGDLS and CDR2 YYNGEE come from the germline V gene. The germline V and J ends were trimmed by 4 bases and 1 base, with 14 bases remaining between them. In DNA, the CDR3 is TGTGCCAGCAGCATACAACAGGGACTGAACACCGGGGAGCTGTTTTTT. Amino acids: CASSIQQGLNTGELFF.

This clonotype was picked up many times. V and J are TRBV7-9 and TRBJ2-1, with D possibly TRBD2 on 6 matching bases. Germline loops: CDR1 SEHNR, CDR2 FQNEAQ (reference sequence). CDR3 length equals 11 residues. V shed 5 bases and J shed 13 bases, with 12 bases lying between them. CDR3 in DNA: TGTGCCAGCAGCCCCGGGACTTACCAGTTCTTC. Encoded protein: CASSPGTYQFF. Complete variable domain (other parts from reference TRBV7-9 and TRBJ2-1): DTGVSQNPRHKITKRGQNVTFRCDPISEHNRLYWYRQTLGQGPEFLTYFQNEAQLEKSRLLSDRFSAERPKGSFSTLEIQRTEQGDSAMYLCASSPGTYQFFGPGTRLTVL.

This clonotype appeared a few times. This sequence joins TRBV3-1 and TRBJ2-1; unclear D gene. Per the germline V gene, CDR1 is LGHDT and CDR2 is YNNKEL (reference sequence). This CDR3 has 17 amino acids. Between the trimmed V and J ends, which lost 0 bases and 4 bases, there was a span of 16 bases. DNA of the CDR3: TGTGCCAGCAGCCAAGAAGTCAACCCCCCCCATTACAATGAGCAGTTCTTC. Protein product: CASSQEVNPPHYNEQFF.

In this sample, this clonotype turned up many times. The chain uses TRBV20-1 and TRBJ2-7; D is ambiguous. The V end was cut by 6 bases, the J end by 3 bases, with 15 bases between. The CDR3 is 13 amino acids. Germline CDR1 reads DFQATT; CDR2 reads SNEGSKA (reference sequence). The CDR3 nucleotides read TGCAGTGCCAGGCCCTCGCACTTCTACGAGCAGTACTTC. It yields the protein CSARPSHFYEQYF.

The V and J genes are TRBV5-6 and TRBJ2-1, with D uncertain. The ends were cut back, 3 bases at V and 2 bases at J, with 12 bases in the middle. CDR3 length: 15 residues. Germline lookup yields CDR1 SGHDT and CDR2 YYEEEE. CDR3 nucleotides: TGTGCCAGCAGCTCGGACCTAACCCCCTACAATGAGCAGTTCTTC. It codes for CASSSDLTPYNEQFF.

This clonotype was seen only a few times. The chain links TRBV11-2 to TRBJ2-7; 11 bases match TRBD1. V dropped 1 base and J dropped 3; count of bases not matched to a gene: 5. This CDR3 comprises 16 residues. In germline, CDR1 is SGHAT, CDR2 FQNNGV. The CDR3 loop reads CASSLGFGTGGYEQYF. The CDR3 coding sequence is TGTGCCAGCAGCTTAGGTTTCGGGACAGGGGGCTACGAGCAGTACTTC.

This clonotype has ten or more counts. Just one base apart from a much larger clone, this may be a read error. The V gene is TRBV12-3 or TRBV12-4, the J gene TRBJ2-7, with D unclear. The CDR3 is 12 amino acids. Trimming stripped 3 bases from V and 3 bases from J, with 6 bases between. The CDR3 sequence is CASSFGSYEQYF. Written as DNA, the CDR3 is TGTGCCAGCAGTTTTGGCAGCTACGAGCAGTACTTC.

This clonotype showed up many times. The V and J genes are TRBV21-1 and TRBJ2-3; the table names TRBD1, a call not compared with the DNA. TRBV21-1 has pseudogene status. The CDR3 length is 17 residues. The CDR3 DNA is TGTGCCAGCAGCAGGGCAGGGTGCACCTTAAGCACAGATACGCAGTATTTT. Amino acids: CASSRAGCTLSTDTQYF.

The table lists this clonotype with many counts. The chain uses TRBV10-2 and TRBJ2-2, with D unresolved. The germline CDR1 and CDR2 sequences are WSHSY and SAAADI. The germline V and J ends were trimmed by 6 bases and 5 bases, with 4 bases remaining between them. This CDR3 spans 11 amino acids. The CDR3 bases are TGCGCCAGCAGACTAACCGGGGAGCTGTTTTTT. This gives the protein CASRLTGELFF.

This clonotype was recorded many times. The gene calls are TRBV4-1 and TRBJ2-1; D remains unclear. CDR1 and CDR2 (germline): MGHRA, YSYEKL. V lost 1 base and J lost 8, with 15 bases in between. This CDR3 comprises 15 residues. The CDR3 reads CASSQGGRVSDEQFF. The CDR3 coding sequence is TGCGCCAGCAGCCAAGGGGGTAGGGTTTCGGATGAGCAGTTCTTC.

This clonotype was counted many times. The chain uses TRBV12-3 or TRBV12-4 and TRBJ2-5; D is unresolved. The CDR3 is 12 residues long. V was cut by 6 bases and J by 5 bases, with 10 bases left in between. The CDR3 sequence: CASSSLDETQYF. DNA of the CDR3: TGTGCCAGCAGCTCTTTGGATGAGACCCAGTACTTC.

This clonotype has at least ten counts. The chain couples TRBV29-1 to TRBJ2-7; tentatively, D is TRBD1 (6 bases). The CDR3 length is 15 residues. The V end was cut by 3 bases, the J end by 2 bases, with 17 bases between. Germline V gives CDR1 SQVTM, CDR2 ANQGSEA. Written as DNA, the CDR3 is TGCAGCGTTGAGGGTCACAGGGACACTACCTACGAGCAGTACTTC. It specifies CSVEGHRDTTYEQYF.

This clonotype came up many times. The genes are TRBV11-2 and TRBJ2-3; no clear D gene. Trimming shortened V by 0 bases and J by 8 bases, and 12 bases separated the two germline ends. CDR1 is SGHAT, CDR2 FQNNGV, per germline. The CDR3 extends over 14 amino acids. In DNA form, the CDR3 reads TGTGCCAGCAGCTTAGATGAAACAACTGGTACGCAGTATTTT. Protein product: CASSLDETTGTQYF.

This clonotype was observed a few times. The chain joins TRBV3-1 to TRBJ1-2; D call uncertain. The V end lost 0 bases, the J end lost 8 bases, and 13 bases lay between the germline ends. Germline V gene sequence: CDR1 LGHDT, CDR2 YNNKEL (reference sequence). The CDR3 runs to 14 residues. The CDR3 coding sequence is TGTGCCAGCAGCCAAGAAGTTGGCAGTTTGGGCTACACCTTC. Translated: CASSQEVGSLGYTF.

This clonotype has a count of ten or more. The chain recombines TRBV10-3 with TRBJ1-1; D gene ambiguous. Trimming took 8 bases from V and 3 from J, leaving 16 bases between them. Per germline, CDR1 ENHRY and CDR2 SYGVKD. The CDR3 consists of 14 residues. CDR3 in amino acids: CAIWKGRADTEAFF. The CDR3 DNA sequence: TGTGCCATCTGGAAGGGAAGGGCAGACACTGAAGCTTTCTTT.

The chain couples TRBV12-3 or TRBV12-4 to TRBJ2-2; D remains unclear. This CDR3 comprises 14 residues. The V end lost 8 bases, the J end lost 8 bases, and 18 bases lay between the germline ends. In DNA form, the CDR3 reads TGTGCCAGCGGCGACGCCGTTGTCTGGGGGGAGCTGTTTTTT. Protein sequence: CASGDAVVWGELFF.

This clonotype was seen repeatedly, ten times or more. The rearrangement uses TRBV20-1 and TRBJ1-5; TRBD1 aligns across 7 bases. The CDR3 contains 14 residues. The V segment lost 0 bases and the J segment 6 bases; nucleotides outside the gene matches: 5. CDR1 and CDR2 from the germline V gene are DFQATT and SNEGSKA (reference sequence). CDR3 protein: CSARDIDRVQPQHF. The CDR3 nucleotides are TGCAGTGCTAGAGATATCGACAGGGTTCAGCCCCAGCATTTT.

Ten or more counts support this clonotype. J is TRBJ2-3 and V is TRBV7-2, with 9 bases identical to TRBD2. Germline trimming cut 5 bases from V and 6 bases from J; bases unmatched to any gene: 12. The CDR3 has 16 amino acids. Germline assignment: CDR1 SGHTA and CDR2 FQGNSA. CDR3 nucleotide sequence: TGTGCCAGCAGCCCCGGGAGCGGGAGGCCGTCGGATACGCAGTATTTT. It translates to CASSPGSGRPSDTQYF.

This clonotype was detected ten times or more. CDR3 sequence: CSVGTVYGYTF. CDR3 in DNA: TGCAGCGTTGGGACAGTCTATGGCTACACCTTC. The chain joins TRBV29-1 to TRBJ1-2, with D tentatively TRBD1 (6 bases). The CDR3 is 11 amino acids. With 4 bases removed from V and 4 bases from J, the gap between germline ends came to 7 bases. Per the germline V gene, CDR1 is SQVTM and CDR2 is ANQGSEA.

This clonotype was seen at least ten times. The chain has TRBV29-1 and TRBJ2-2, with D perhaps assigned TRBD1 or TRBD2 (5 bases each). V was clipped by 7 bases and J by 0 bases, with 15 bases between them. Germline V gene lookup returns CDR1 SQVTM and CDR2 ANQGSEA. This CDR3 contains 15 residues. The CDR3 DNA reads as TGCAGCGCTCTCGGGGACCCCACGAACACCGGGGAGCTGTTTTTT. This encodes CSALGDPTNTGELFF.

This clonotype appeared a few times. Written as DNA, the CDR3 is TGTGCCAGCAGCCAAATCACTACTAGCGGCACGCAGTATTTT. Translated: CASSQITTSGTQYF. This chain connects TRBV9 to TRBJ2-3; 8 bases are a match to TRBD2. There are 14 residues in the CDR3. After removal of 4 bases from V and 9 bases from J, the junction contained 10 bases not matched to a gene. Germline assignment: CDR1 SGDLS and CDR2 YYNGEE.